This TCR beta chain was sequenced for a study of cytomegalovirus exposure and HLA in healthy donors. In the PCR, 60 Vbeta and 13 Jbeta primers were used. This table comes from immunoSEQ multiplex PCR, and its TCRdb copy is limited to in-frame clones, with some not included. This sample has roughly 150,000 clones, with roughly 80% found just once. General study findings and limits: Productive status was seen about 90% or about 30% of the time for most TCR beta V segments in an earlier analysis. Sequencing depth across donors, presence/absence analyses assumed, was roughly uniform. The analysis excluded some indistinguishable V segments, including TRBV6-2 and TRBV6-3.

Worth noting for this clone: Its antigen is unidentified.

The CDR3 sequence is 15 residues long. CDR1 is KGHSH, CDR2 LQKENI, per germline. V shed 0 bases, J shed 2 bases, and the junction held 0 bases outside the gene matches. The sequence was obtained from a male donor in good health and CMV-seronegative. The sample was PBMCs. V usage is TRBV18 and J usage is TRBJ2-1, with 8 bases aligning to TRBD2. This CDR3 reads CASSPPGLAYNEQFF. The CDR3 coding sequence is TGTGCCAGCTCACCACCGGGACTAGCCTACAATGAGCAGTTCTTC.